Listed below are T cell receptor beta chains from one sample, sequenced in a study of shared clonotypes between healthy human individuals. Sequencing used immunoSEQ multiplex PCR; TCRdb keeps in-frame clones, though not all of them. This sample carries about 1 million clones, roughly 70% of them seen once, and the ten largest clones take roughly 1.5%. The sequenced material came from memory CD4+ T cells sorted from blood. Receptors were obtained from a man aged 18 to 30 in good health. Both conserved end residues are part of each CDR3.

v_call,cdr3_aa
TRBV5-4,CASSLGLAPNQYF
TRBV11-2,CASSFLAGGGYEQYF
TRBV5-1,CASSFGNQGRNGYTF
TRBV11-3,CASSMRGAGYNEQFF
TRBV12-5,CASGPGTSVDTQYF
TRBV10-1,CASSEGYRTDTQYF
TRBV4-3,CASSQGTSGRIGPYNEQFF
TRBV6-1,CASSEAGGGQPQHF
TRBV4-1,CASSQFLAGGYERYF
TRBV7-3,CASRGGATGSYNEQFF
TRBV6-4,CASSKEQNQPQHF
TRBV28,CASSSPRGGEKLFF
TRBV7-9,CASSRTDYEQFF
TRBV10-3,CAISESENTEAFF
TRBV18,CASSLSATNTGELFF
TRBV28,CASTPLTGQQGAEHYEQYF
TRBV9,CASSPRDSNSPLHF
TRBV27,CAAGRGREPQHF
TRBV7-9,CASKVGELFF
TRBV18,CASSPPSTDTQYF
TRBV5-1,CASRPSQGDNYGYTF
TRBV7-9,CASSLGGGPINSPLHF
TRBV5-5,CASSFLTGGFGFYGYTF
TRBV2,CASSSGTESGYTF
TRBV6-1,CASSGPRGLNGYTF
TRBV7-9,CASSFWTLHVSPQYF
TRBV6-1,CASSSYQETQYF
TRBV2,CASSVNSYDNSPLHF
TRBV6-6,CASSNTGGSFYEQYF
TRBV4-1,CASSQNPGNSNQPQHF
TRBV11-2,CASSLGQGREAFF
TRBV5-8,CASSLEGTRVNNEQFF
TRBV6-5,CASSYGSEQYF
TRBV7-2,CASSPVSYGYTF
TRBV6-5,CASSSLTGGWGGYTF
TRBV2,CASSLTEIHSPLHF
TRBV21-1,CASSKVMQGEETQYF
TRBV19,CASDLGIAGNTIYF
TRBV2,CASSGQGLREQYF
TRBV5-1,CASSQGVQGTEAFF
TRBV5-4,CASSPTGGKYNEQFF
TRBV28,CASSTGTGRSDTEAFF
TRBV12-5,CASGLGLMGGRGETQYF
TRBV29-1,CSVVWGRGEKLFF
TRBV29-1,CSDAVGRGETQYF
TRBV19,CASRDTSGTDTQYF
TRBV7-6,CASSAGPGQELTGELFF
TRBV5-6,CASSLVGVGYEQYF
TRBV9,CASSVSERPYGYTF
TRBV7-6,CASSLEVRGAPQYF
TRBV13,CASSLGLRVNTEAFF
TRBV5-4,CASSLGATNEKLFF
TRBV7-2,CASSSRETQYF